The rows below give T cell receptor beta chains drawn from one sample of a study of tumor-infiltrating lymphocytes in primary liver carcinoma. TCRdb processed the multiplex PCR reads anew with MiXCR; each CDR3 protein has one entry. The data contain about 320,000 distinct CDR3 sequences, nearly 60% of them singletons. The source material was peripheral blood. The receptors come from a woman in her twenties or thirties with primary liver carcinoma and hepatitis B virus infection. Both conserved end residues are part of each CDR3. A D gene is named only where the DNA matches it firmly.

j_call	v_call	d_call	cdr3_aa
TRBJ2-1	TRBV29-1	.	CSLTVGGYVSYNEQFF
TRBJ1-1	TRBV28	.	CASRPFRGTTEAFF
TRBJ2-1	TRBV28	.	CASSSRGSSYNEQFF
TRBJ2-3	TRBV4-3	TRBD1	CASRTRDRESDTQYF
TRBJ2-1	TRBV12-3/TRBV12-4	TRBD2	CTSSFERAGGPGNEQFF
TRBJ1-1	TRBV5-6	.	CASSRWGGNTEAFF
TRBJ2-2	TRBV7-9	TRBD2	CASSLPGGSTSGELFF
TRBJ2-7	TRBV10-3	TRBD1	CAISERTGESYEQYF
TRBJ2-7	TRBV28	TRBD1	CASSSKGDRESYEQYF
TRBJ2-1	TRBV4-2	.	CASSQAARGGGRNEQFF
TRBJ2-2	TRBV11-2	.	CASSLGGHNTGELFF
TRBJ1-1	TRBV6-1	.	CASSERTVQNTEAFF
TRBJ2-1	TRBV6-2/TRBV6-3	TRBD1	CTSSDPGQGRNEQFF
TRBJ2-2	TRBV13	.	CASSVGQLPGGLFF
TRBJ2-7	TRBV29-1	.	CSPLARWGPYYKQYF
TRBJ2-7	TRBV6-2/TRBV6-3	.	CASSFEGGRTYEQYF
TRBJ1-1	TRBV14	TRBD1	CASSQGSDRETEAFF
TRBJ1-2	TRBV4-1	TRBD1	CASSVHRDSNYGYTF
TRBJ1-1	TRBV30	.	CAWSDVGSINTEAFF
TRBJ2-5	TRBV11-2	.	CTSSLLGIGKETQYF
TRBJ2-7	TRBV6-6	.	CASRRGGEAYEQYF
TRBJ2-7	TRBV7-9	TRBD1	CASSVDRGASYEQYF
TRBJ2-1	TRBV6-1	TRBD2	CASTSSGSRNEQFF
TRBJ2-1	TRBV28	.	CASSFLGISSYNEQFF
TRBJ2-2	TRBV7-9	TRBD2	CASSLSRTSGNTGELLF
TRBJ2-5	TRBV12-3/TRBV12-4	TRBD1	CASRSEGGGETQYF
TRBJ1-1	TRBV29-1	.	CSVGGSLNTEAFF
TRBJ2-6	TRBV29-1	.	CSVIHRVGANVLTF